This paragraph covers one T cell receptor beta chain sequence. Participants were aged about 18 to 90 years, lived in 25 or so US areas, and enrolled virtually. Symptom resolution, clearance, or two negative PCRs marked donors in Cohort 3 as recovered. The data belong to a study of blood T cell repertoires in COVID-19. At the level of the study: Samples representing acute and convalescent COVID-19 were sourced from the United States, Italy and Spain.

The V end lost 2 bases, the J end lost 0 bases, and 4 bases lay between the germline ends. The CDR3 runs to 13 residues. Germline CDR1 KGHDR, CDR2 SFDVKD. Per the original methods: Estimation of nucleated cell counts was performed using reference gene primer amplification. Clones were read by immunoSEQ multiplex PCR, and TCRdb kept only the in-frame ones, dropping some. D and trimming were read from the DNA, whereas the V and J calls and clone size are those reported in that table. The sample includes a few hundred thousand clones, roughly 90% of them seen just once. The V call is TRBV24-1, the J call TRBJ2-7; D is uncertain. Sequences were obtained from PBMCs or T cells enriched from blood (not recorded which). The receptor was derived from a woman aged 25-40 years who had recovered from COVID-19. In DNA, the CDR3 is TGTGCCACCAGTGATTCGGTCTCCTACGAGCAGTACTTC. It specifies CATSDSVSYEQYF.